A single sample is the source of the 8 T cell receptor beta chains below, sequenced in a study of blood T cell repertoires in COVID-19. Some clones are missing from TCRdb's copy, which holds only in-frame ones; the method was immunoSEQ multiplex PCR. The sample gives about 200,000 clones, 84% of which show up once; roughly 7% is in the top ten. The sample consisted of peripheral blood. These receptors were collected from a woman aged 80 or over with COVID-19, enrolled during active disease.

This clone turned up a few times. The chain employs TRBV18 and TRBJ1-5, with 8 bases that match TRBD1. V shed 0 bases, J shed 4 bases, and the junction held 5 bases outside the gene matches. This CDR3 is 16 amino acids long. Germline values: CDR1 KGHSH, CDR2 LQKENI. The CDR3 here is CASSPPGTGPNQPQHF. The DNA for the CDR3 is TGTGCCAGCTCACCACCTGGGACAGGACCGAATCAGCCCCAGCATTTT.

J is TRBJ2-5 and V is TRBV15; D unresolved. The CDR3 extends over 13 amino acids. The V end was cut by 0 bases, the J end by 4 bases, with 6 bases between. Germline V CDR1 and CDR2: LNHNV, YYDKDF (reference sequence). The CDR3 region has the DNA TGTGCCACCAGCAGAGAGGTCGGAGAGACCCAGTACTTC. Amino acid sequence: CATSREVGETQYF.

This CDR3 is CASSPGRTGIGYGYTF. CDR3 sequence (DNA): TGCGCCAGCAGCCCGGGAAGGACAGGGATAGGCTATGGCTACACCTTC. The chain combines TRBV4-1 with TRBJ1-2; 8 bases align to TRBD1. This CDR3 comprises 16 residues. The germline V gene has CDR1 MGHRA and CDR2 YSYEKL. V lost 4 bases, J lost 4 bases, and 11 bases stayed unmatched.

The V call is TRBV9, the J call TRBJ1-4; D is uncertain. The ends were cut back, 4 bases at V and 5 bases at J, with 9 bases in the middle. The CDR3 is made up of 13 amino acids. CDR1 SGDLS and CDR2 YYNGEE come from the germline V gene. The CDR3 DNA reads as TGTGCCAGCAGCTTCGGGGAAAATGAAAAACTGTTTTTT. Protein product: CASSFGENEKLFF.

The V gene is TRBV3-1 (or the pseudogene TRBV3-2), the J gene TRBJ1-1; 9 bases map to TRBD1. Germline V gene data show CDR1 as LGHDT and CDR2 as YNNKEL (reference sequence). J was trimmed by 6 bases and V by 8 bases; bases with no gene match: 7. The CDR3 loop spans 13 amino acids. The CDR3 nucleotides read TGTGCCAGCGGATCACAGGGGGCGGCTGAAGCTTTCTTT. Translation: CASGSQGAAEAFF.

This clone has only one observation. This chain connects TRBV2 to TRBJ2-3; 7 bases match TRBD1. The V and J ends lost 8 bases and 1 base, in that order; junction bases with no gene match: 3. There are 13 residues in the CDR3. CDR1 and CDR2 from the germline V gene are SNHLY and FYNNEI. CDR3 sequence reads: CASSGGGTDTQYF. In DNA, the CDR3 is TGTGCCAGCTCAGGGGGAGGCACAGATACGCAGTATTTT.

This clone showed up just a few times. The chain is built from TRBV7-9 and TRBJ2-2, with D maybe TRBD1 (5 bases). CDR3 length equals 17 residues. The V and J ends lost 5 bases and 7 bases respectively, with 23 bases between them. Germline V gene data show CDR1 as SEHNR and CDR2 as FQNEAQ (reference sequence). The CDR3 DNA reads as TGTGCCAGCAGCCCAACCGGGCCAACCGAAAGGGGCGGGGAGCTGTTTTTT. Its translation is CASSPTGPTERGGELFF.

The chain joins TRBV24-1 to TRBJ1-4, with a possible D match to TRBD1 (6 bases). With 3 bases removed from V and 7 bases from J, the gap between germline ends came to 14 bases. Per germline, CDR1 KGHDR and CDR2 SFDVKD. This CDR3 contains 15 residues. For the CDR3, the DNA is TGTGCCACCAGTGATCCCTCAAGGGGGGGTGAAAAACTGTTTTTT. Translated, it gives CATSDPSRGGEKLFF.